This TCR beta chain was sequenced for a study of blood T cell repertoires in COVID-19. Study context: The United States, Italy and Spain were the sources of the acute and convalescent COVID-19 samples.

Germline V lookup: CDR1 MDHEN, CDR2 SYDVKM. The CDR3 consists of 13 residues. The ends lost 6 bases at V and 8 bases at J; junction bases unmatched: 8. Participants came from some 26 US areas, aged roughly 18 to 95 years. Participant reports of clinical history set cohort assignment. Original processing methods: Estimation of nucleated cell counts was performed using reference gene primer amplification. Data came from immunoSEQ multiplex PCR; TCRdb stores just in-frame clones and leaves some out. V, J and clone size were drawn from that table, and D and trimming were deduced from the DNA. This sample carries 130,000 or so clones, roughly 81% of them seen once, and the ten largest clones take 3% to 3.5%.

The J gene is TRBJ1-2, the V gene TRBV28; 8 bases map to TRBD1. The source material was PBMCs or T cells enriched from blood (not recorded which). This receptor was obtained from a woman between 50 and 59 years old with acute COVID-19. Here the CDR3 DNA reads TGTGCCAGCAGACAGGGACAGGAATTCGGCTACACCTTC. The encoded protein is CASRQGQEFGYTF.